These T cell receptor beta chains were read from a single sample in a study of shared clonotypes between healthy human individuals. This table comes from immunoSEQ multiplex PCR, and its TCRdb copy is limited to in-frame clones, with some not included. The table lists about 600,000 clones, around 97% of them singletons. The sample taken for sequencing was naive CD4+ T cells sorted from blood. The receptors were sampled from a woman younger than 45 in good health. CDR3s include the opening cysteine and the closing phenylalanine or tryptophan. The D gene is left open where the match is weak. Clone size is stated in some rows and not others, as once, few, many or a class when expanded.

TRBJ1-2 - - TRBV28 CASVRERDYGYTF TGTGCCAGCGTCCGGGAAAGGGACTATGGCTACACCTTC
TRBJ1-5 - - TRBV27 CASISANQPQHF TGTGCCAGCATTTCCGCAAATCAGCCCCAGCATTTT
TRBJ2-2 TRBD1 once TRBV9 CASSVSGQGATGELFF TGTGCCAGCAGCGTCTCGGGACAGGGGGCGACCGGGGAGCTGTTTTTT
TRBJ2-7 TRBD1 - TRBV19 CASREDAGTVGYEQYF TGTGCCAGTAGGGAGGACGCCGGGACAGTGGGTTACGAGCAGTACTTC
TRBJ2-7 TRBD2 - TRBV4-1 CASSQESPGTSGSHEQYF TGCGCCAGCAGCCAAGAAAGCCCTGGGACTAGCGGGAGCCACGAGCAGTACTTC
TRBJ2-7 TRBD1 - TRBV30 CASGTGAYEQYF TGTGCCTCCGGGACAGGGGCCTACGAGCAGTACTTC
TRBJ2-1 TRBD2 - TRBV13 CASSYPLTSGRGSGNEQFF TGTGCCAGCAGCTACCCCCTTACTAGCGGGAGGGGCTCGGGAAATGAGCAGTTCTTC
TRBJ2-2 - - TRBV10-1 CASSGTIGGGGFTGELFF TGCGCCAGCAGTGGGACCATCGGGGGAGGTGGATTCACCGGGGAGCTGTTTTTT
TRBJ2-3 - - TRBV9 CASSVRGSTDTQYF TGTGCCAGCAGCGTAAGAGGGAGCACAGATACGCAGTATTTT
TRBJ1-5 - - TRBV2 CASSEQGPSNQPQHF TGTGCCAGCAGTGAACAGGGGCCGAGCAATCAGCCCCAGCATTTT
TRBJ1-1 TRBD1 - TRBV2 CASRRDRAPDTEAFF TGTGCCAGCAGGAGGGACAGGGCACCCGACACTGAAGCTTTCTTT
TRBJ2-3 TRBD2 - TRBV28 CASSSSSGLSTQYF TGTGCCAGCAGTTCCTCTAGCGGTCTTAGTACGCAGTATTTT
TRBJ1-1 TRBD1 - TRBV9 CASSPRQGTPEAFF TGTGCCAGCAGCCCCCGACAGGGGACCCCTGAAGCTTTCTTT
TRBJ1-1 - - TRBV18 CASSPGADTEAFF TGTGCCAGCTCACCAGGGGCAGACACTGAAGCTTTCTTT
TRBJ1-2 TRBD1 few TRBV4-2 CASSRPGTEDGYTF TGTGCCAGCAGCCGCCCTGGGACAGAAGATGGCTACACCTTC
TRBJ2-4 TRBD1 - TRBV15 CATSRERVGTGGDIQYF TGTGCCACCAGCAGAGAGCGCGTCGGGACAGGGGGAGACATTCAGTACTTC
TRBJ1-2 - - TRBV5-4 CASKGRGQGYGYTF TGTGCCAGCAAGGGGCGGGGGCAGGGCTATGGCTACACCTTC
TRBJ2-3 TRBD1 - TRBV7-3 CASSTGQGQPTDTQYF TGTGCCAGCAGCACTGGACAGGGGCAACCCACAGATACGCAGTATTTT
TRBJ1-4 - - TRBV18 CASSQGFNEKLFF TGTGCCAGCTCACAAGGGTTTAATGAAAAACTGTTTTTT
TRBJ2-7 TRBD2 - TRBV5-4 CASSLGSGLADSYEQYF TGTGCCAGCAGCTTGGGTTCTGGTCTAGCGGACTCCTACGAGCAGTACTTC
TRBJ2-4 - - TRBV28 CASSLVRGKAKNIQYF TGTGCCAGCAGTTTGGTTAGGGGGAAAGCCAAAAACATTCAGTACTTC
TRBJ2-1 TRBD2 - TRBV10-3 CAITETSVKTSYNEQFF TGTGCCATCACAGAGACTAGCGTCAAAACCTCCTACAATGAGCAGTTCTTC
TRBJ2-7 - - TRBV28 CASSSPSGASYEQYF TGTGCCAGCAGTTCCCCCTCAGGGGCCTCCTACGAGCAGTACTTC
TRBJ1-2 - - TRBV5-6 CASSIQPYGYTF TGTGCCAGCAGCATTCAACCCTATGGCTACACCTTC
TRBJ1-5 - - TRBV6-1 CASMGGRGQPQHF TGTGCCAGCATGGGGGGAAGGGGTCAGCCCCAGCATTTT
TRBJ1-6 TRBD1 - TRBV19 CASSTLPGQGGPPLHF TGTGCCAGTAGTACCCTTCCCGGACAGGGGGGCCCTCCCCTCCACTTT
TRBJ1-1 - - TRBV28 CASSPPRKGVGTEAFF TGTGCCAGCAGTCCTCCGAGGAAGGGGGTTGGGACTGAAGCTTTCTTT
TRBJ2-1 TRBD2 - TRBV4-1 CASSQGYGSGRLNEQFF TGCGCCAGCAGCCAAGGTTATGGTAGCGGGAGATTGAATGAGCAGTTCTTC